The 5 T cell receptor beta chains below were found in one sample sequenced in a study of shared clonotypes between healthy human individuals. Only in-frame clones appear in the TCRdb table, and some are missing; sequencing was by immunoSEQ multiplex PCR. The sample records about 530,000 clones, 60% to 80% being singletons. Sequencing was done on a sample of PBMCs. The receptors derive from a woman aged 40 to 55 in good health. Some clones in this sample may be carry-over from other donors' samples.

The CDR3 loop reads CASSQESGADTQYF. Written as DNA, the CDR3 is TGTGCCAGCAGCCAAGAGTCGGGGGCAGATACGCAGTATTTT. This sequence joins TRBV4-2 and TRBJ2-3, with D tentatively TRBD2 (6 bases). The germline V gene encodes CDR1 LGHNA and CDR2 YNFKEQ. The CDR3 is 14 amino acids. Trimming stripped 0 bases from V and 4 bases from J, with 8 bases between.

The V call is TRBV7-2, the J call TRBJ2-5, with D tentatively TRBD2 (6 bases). V was trimmed by 4 bases and J by 2 bases, leaving 11 bases between them. Germline V CDR1 and CDR2: SGHTA, FQGNSA. This CDR3 region has 14 residues. CDR3 nucleotides: TGTGCCAGCAGCTCCTCCGGGAGACAAGAGACCCAGTACTTC. It codes for CASSSSGRQETQYF. The entire variable domain, with the rest obtained from reference TRBV7-2 and TRBJ2-5, is as follows: GAGVSQSPSNKVTEKGKDVELRCDPISGHTALYWYRQSLGQGLEFLIYFQGNSAPDKSGLPSDRFSAERTGGSVSTLTIQRTQQEDSAVYLCASSSSGRQETQYFGPGTRLLVL.

This clone was seen once. The chain couples TRBV6-5 to TRBJ2-5; no clear D gene. V was clipped by 6 bases and J by 2 bases, with 1 base between them. Germline V gene lookup returns CDR1 MNHEY and CDR2 SVGAGI. CDR3 size: 10 residues. CDR3 sequence: CASRQETQYF. The CDR3, as DNA: TGTGCCAGCAGACAAGAGACCCAGTACTTC.

This sequence joins TRBV11-2 and TRBJ2-7, with 11 nucleotides matching TRBD2. The germline V gene has CDR1 SGHAT and CDR2 FQNNGV. Trimming cost V 2 bases and J 1 base; bases outside gene matches: 13. This CDR3 comprises 19 residues. The CDR3: CASSLRGSARLAGSYEQYF. The CDR3 nucleotides are TGTGCCAGCAGCTTACGAGGATCGGCCCGACTAGCGGGATCCTACGAGCAGTACTTC.

V gene TRBV18 combines with J gene TRBJ1-5; 11 nucleotides match TRBD1. The CDR3 sequence is 15 residues long. V trimming: 4 bases; J trimming: 5 bases; junction bases outside the gene matches: 4. Germline CDR1 and CDR2: KGHSH and LQKENI. CDR3 region: CASSRGTGGDQPQHF. CDR3 DNA: TGTGCCAGCTCACGTGGGACAGGGGGTGATCAGCCCCAGCATTTT.